This TCR beta chain was sequenced for a study of blood T cell repertoires in COVID-19. The CDR3 is 16 amino acids. The germline CDR1 and CDR2 sequences are LNHDA and SQIVND (reference sequence). Trimming took 7 bases from V and 0 from J, leaving 13 bases between them. Profiling relied on immunoSEQ multiplex PCR, and the TCRdb table lists in-frame clones only, not all of them. The sample lists 150,000 to 200,000 clones, 80% to 85% occurring once. This TCR derives from a human donor with acute or convalescent COVID-19. The donor label of this sample is uncertain. The chain carries TRBV19 and TRBJ2-6; no reliable D call. The material sequenced was peripheral blood. This CDR3 is CASTLVQSSGANVLTF. CDR3 in DNA: TGTGCCAGTACCCTTGTACAGAGCTCTGGGGCCAACGTCCTGACTTTC.